The clone carrying this T cell receptor (beta chain) was found once. The V gene's germline CDR1 is SGHRS and CDR2 YFSETQ. V was cut by 0 bases and J by 1 base, with 7 bases left in between. The CDR3 is 14 residues long. This record comes from a study of hypomethylating agent response in myelodysplastic syndrome. The table came from immunoSEQ multiplex PCR; TCRdb's copy has only in-frame clones and leaves some out. The sample lists about 3,100 clones; about four fifths were seen once. This chain joins TRBV5-1 and TRBJ1-1, with D unclear. The input for sequencing was bone marrow, taken before or after starting hypomethylating agent treatment for myelodysplastic syndrome (not recorded which). This receptor was taken from a human donor with myelodysplastic syndrome. The chain's CDR3 is CASSLDRQNTEAFF. Written as DNA, the CDR3 is TGCGCCAGCAGCTTGGATCGGCAGAACACTGAAGCTTTCTTT.